Each of the 25 T cell receptor beta chains below was sequenced from the same sample in a study of blood T cell repertoires in COVID-19. TCRdb's copy holds only in-frame clones and misses some; the assay was immunoSEQ multiplex PCR. The repertoire holds fewer than 400,000 clones, more than 75% seen once, with roughly a tenth in the top ten. The sample comprised PBMCs or T cells enriched from blood (not recorded which). The receptor set was obtained from a woman in her fifties or sixties who had recovered from COVID-19.

This clone was detected only a few times. This CDR3 is CASSDFLETQYF. DNA of the CDR3: TGTGCCAGCAGTGATTTCTTGGAGACCCAGTACTTC. The chain has TRBV2 and TRBJ2-5; D remains ambiguous. The CDR3 has 12 residues. Germline lookup yields CDR1 SNHLY and CDR2 FYNNEI. With 3 bases removed from V and 5 bases from J, the gap between germline ends came to 7 bases.

The rearrangement joins TRBV4-2 to TRBJ2-1, with 13 bases matching TRBD2. The CDR3 runs to 17 residues. The ends lost 4 bases at V and 4 bases at J; junction bases unmatched: 7. Germline lookup yields CDR1 LGHNA and CDR2 YNFKEQ. In DNA, the CDR3 is TGTGCCAGCAGCCCGGAAGGACTAGCGGGGGCTTACAATGAGCAGTTCTTC. Protein: CASSPEGLAGAYNEQFF.

CDR3 in DNA: TGTGCCAGCTCACGGGACAGTAATTCACCCCTCCACTTT. This codes for CASSRDSNSPLHF. The rearrangement joins TRBV18 to TRBJ1-6, with 7 bases aligning to TRBD1. This CDR3 is built from 13 residues. Unmatched junction bases numbered 0, after V lost 4 bases and J lost 6 bases. Per germline, CDR1 KGHSH and CDR2 LQKENI.

The gene calls are TRBV7-9 and TRBJ2-2; a possible D gene is TRBD2 (6 bases). The germline gives CDR1 SEHNR, CDR2 FQNEAQ (reference sequence). Deletions cut 10 bases from V and 5 bases from J, with 11 bases between. CDR3 length: 12 amino acids. Written as DNA, the CDR3 is TGTGCCACCCCTGGGGGGACCGGGGAGCTGTTTTTT. Residues: CATPGGTGELFF.

The chain carries TRBV28 and TRBJ2-3, with a weak D call TRBD1 (7 bases). Germline V gene sequence: CDR1 MDHEN, CDR2 SYDVKM. V lost 3 bases to trimming and J lost 3 bases, with 22 bases between them. The CDR3 covers 18 residues. The CDR3 sequence: CASSFYLDLQGGTDTQYF. The CDR3 DNA reads as TGTGCCAGCAGTTTCTATCTTGATCTTCAGGGGGGAACAGATACGCAGTATTTT.

The chain combines TRBV2 with TRBJ1-2; 7 bases align to TRBD1. The V segment lost 8 bases and the J segment 5 bases; nucleotides outside the gene matches: 20. CDR1 and CDR2 from the germline V gene are SNHLY and FYNNEI. CDR3 length: 17 amino acids. CDR3 sequence (DNA): TGTGCCAGCCGACACTCGAGAAGGGACAGCCTATGGTATGGCTACACCTTC. This translates into CASRHSRRDSLWYGYTF.

The CDR3 loop is CASSRGKINYGYTF. The CDR3 nucleotides read TGTGCCAGTAGTAGGGGCAAAATTAACTATGGCTACACCTTC. The chain links TRBV19 to TRBJ1-2; D is possibly TRBD1 (5 bases). Deletions cut 4 bases from V and 1 base from J, with 10 bases between. CDR1 LNHDA and CDR2 SQIVND come from the germline V gene (reference sequence). The CDR3 loop spans 14 amino acids. The full variable domain, completed using reference TRBV19 and TRBJ1-2, is DGGITQSPKYLFRKEGQNVTLSCEQNLNHDAMYWYRQDPGQGLRLIYYSQIVNDFQKGDIAEGYSVSREKKESFPLTVTSAQKNPTAFYLCASSRGKINYGYTFGSGTRLTVV.

This rearrangement joins TRBV7-6 to TRBJ1-6, with a tentative D call TRBD1 (6 bases). The germline V gene encodes CDR1 SGHVS and CDR2 FNYEAQ. CDR3 length: 16 amino acids. The V gene lost 5 bases and the J gene lost 4 bases, with 15 bases spanning the gap. As DNA, the CDR3 is TGTGCCAGCAGCATGACCTCAGGACAGTATAATTCACCCCTCCACTTT. Translating it yields CASSMTSGQYNSPLHF.

The gene calls are TRBV12-3 or TRBV12-4 and TRBJ1-1; maybe TRBD1 (6 bases). This CDR3 region has 13 residues. Trimming removed 6 bases at V and 3 bases at J, with 11 bases between. CDR3 loop: CASSQGQHTEAFF. The CDR3 region has the DNA TGTGCCAGCAGCCAAGGACAGCACACTGAAGCTTTCTTT.

The V call is TRBV12-3 or TRBV12-4, the J call TRBJ1-5; 10 bases are a match to TRBD1. After removal of 6 bases from V and 5 bases from J, the junction contained 1 base not matched to a gene. This CDR3 has 13 amino acids. This chain's CDR3 is CASRGTGDQPQHF. The CDR3 DNA reads TGTGCCAGCAGGGGGACAGGGGATCAGCCCCAGCATTTT.

The J gene is TRBJ1-5, the V gene TRBV23-1, with D uncertain. TRBV23-1 is sorted into the ORF group, with uncertain function. This CDR3 is built from 17 residues. V gave up 7 bases and J gave up 2 bases, with 21 bases separating them. The CDR3 DNA is TGCGCCAGCAAGCTGGGAGGGAGAGGAGGTGGCAATCAGCCCCAGCATTTT. Its protein is CASKLGGRGGGNQPQHF.

This sequence joins TRBV29-1 and TRBJ1-1, with 7 bases fitting TRBD1. Looked up from germline, CDR1 is SQVTM and CDR2 is ANQGSEA. This CDR3 is 14 amino acids long. Losses at the gene ends were 7 bases for V and 6 bases for J; bases not matched to a gene: 14. The DNA for the CDR3 is TGCAGCGCTCGAGGGACAGTCGTATTCGCTGAAGCTTTCTTT. Its protein is CSARGTVVFAEAFF.

This clone was counted a few times. This chain joins TRBV7-9 and TRBJ1-5; no clear D. CDR1 is SEHNR and CDR2 is FQNEAQ in the germline V gene (reference sequence). V was cut by 4 bases and J by 1 base, with 14 bases left in between. This CDR3 spans 16 amino acids. CDR3 nucleotides: TGTGCCAGCAGCTCGCATACCGGGGTGAGCAATCAGCCCCAGCATTTT. Amino acid sequence: CASSSHTGVSNQPQHF.

The chain has TRBV7-2 and TRBJ2-5; the match to TRBD2 covers 8 bases. With V trimmed by 6 bases and J by 4 bases, 13 bases remained unmatched. The CDR3 is 16 residues long. CDR1 and CDR2 (germline): SGHTA, FQGNSA. CDR3 sequence reads: CASSAQAGGIIETQYF. Here the CDR3 DNA reads TGTGCCAGCAGTGCACAGGCGGGGGGTATAATAGAGACCCAGTACTTC.

The chain joins TRBV28 to TRBJ2-4; 7 nucleotides match TRBD1. The CDR3 has 17 amino acids. Trimming took 2 bases from V and 0 from J; bases not matched to a gene: 7. The germline CDR1 and CDR2 sequences are MDHEN and SYDVKM. The CDR3 is CASSLGGQYLAKNIQYF. For the CDR3, the DNA is TGTGCCAGCAGTTTAGGGGGACAGTACCTAGCCAAAAACATTCAGTACTTC.

The chain has TRBV6-5 and TRBJ2-5; 10 bases are shared with TRBD2. CDR1 and CDR2 (germline): MNHEY, SVGAGI. J gave up 2 bases and V 6 bases, and 3 bases lay outside the gene matches. This CDR3 region has 14 residues. The CDR3, as DNA: TGTGCCAGCAGGGCTAGCGGGAGACAAGAGACCCAGTACTTC. Translating it yields CASRASGRQETQYF.

A few counts support this clone. The chain is built from TRBV2 and TRBJ1-6; 7 positions agree with TRBD1. The ends lost 6 bases at V and 8 bases at J; junction bases unmatched: 13. Per the germline V gene, CDR1 is SNHLY and CDR2 is FYNNEI. The CDR3 extends over 16 amino acids. CDR3 DNA sequence: TGTGCCAGCAGCGCCATCTCGTCAGGGGGAGATTCACCCCTCCACTTT. Translating gives CASSAISSGGDSPLHF.

This chain uses TRBV7-2 with TRBJ1-2, with D uncertain. This CDR3 is built from 14 residues. CDR1 is SGHTA and CDR2 is FQGNSA in the germline V gene. The ends were cut back, 3 bases at V and 5 bases at J, with 13 bases in the middle. CDR3 sequence: CASSLLQAGYGYTF. DNA of the CDR3: TGTGCCAGCAGCTTGCTCCAGGCTGGTTATGGCTACACCTTC.

V usage is TRBV25-1 and J usage is TRBJ1-1; D possibly corresponds to TRBD1 (6 bases). The CDR3 totals 15 residues. CDR1 and CDR2 (germline): MGHDK, SYGVNS. Trimming removed 1 base from V and 1 base from J, with 10 bases in between. The CDR3 DNA reads TGTGCCAGCAGTGAATGGACAGTTGGGAACACTGAAGCTTTCTTT. This encodes CASSEWTVGNTEAFF.

The chain links TRBV27 to TRBJ1-6, with 8 bases aligning to TRBD1. Germline V lookup: CDR1 MNHEY, CDR2 SMNVEV (reference sequence). J was trimmed by 9 bases and V by 6 bases; bases with no gene match: 7. This CDR3 is 14 amino acids long. The CDR3 nucleotides are TGTGCCAGCAGGGGGGCAGGGGGCTCTTCACCCCTCCACTTT. It yields the protein CASRGAGGSSPLHF.

The rearrangement uses TRBV7-8 and TRBJ1-6, with TRBD1 matching over 8 bases. Per the germline V gene, CDR1 is SGHVS and CDR2 is FQNEAQ. The CDR3 loop spans 14 amino acids. J was trimmed by 8 bases and V by 5 bases; bases with no gene match: 5. The CDR3 here is CASSRGQEDSPLHF. For the CDR3, the DNA is TGTGCCAGCAGCCGGGGACAGGAGGATTCACCCCTCCACTTT. Filled out from reference TRBV7-8 and TRBJ1-6, the complete variable domain reads GAGVSQSPRYKVAKRGQDVALRCDPISGHVSLFWYQQALGQGPEFLTYFQNEAQLDKSGLPSDRFFAERPEGSVSTLKIQRTQQEDSAVYLCASSRGQEDSPLHFGNGTRLTVT.

The chain couples TRBV7-8 to TRBJ1-1; D remains unclear. V dropped 5 bases and J dropped 4 bases, with 14 bases sitting between them. Per germline, CDR1 SGHVS and CDR2 FQNEAQ. CDR3 length: 14 residues. Written as DNA, the CDR3 is TGTGCCAGCAGCAAAGTTCTAAGTGGCACTGAAGCTTTCTTT. Encoded protein: CASSKVLSGTEAFF.

This clone is a singleton in its sample. The genes are TRBV29-1 and TRBJ1-2, with D tentatively TRBD1 (6 bases). The CDR3 loop spans 13 amino acids. The V and J ends lost 4 bases and 5 bases respectively, with 14 bases between them. Germline CDR1 and CDR2: SQVTM and ANQGSEA. The CDR3 sequence is CSVVGRTEYGYTF. The CDR3 DNA follows: TGCAGCGTTGTTGGCAGGACAGAATATGGCTACACCTTC.

The chain joins TRBV30 to TRBJ1-5, with 8 positions matching TRBD1. The V gene end was trimmed by 4 bases and the J gene end by 6 bases; junction bases not matched to a gene: 5. The germline CDR1 and CDR2 sequences are GTSNPN and SVGIG (reference sequence). The CDR3 is made up of 13 amino acids. CDR3 amino acids: CAWTQGGAQPQHF. CDR3 in DNA: TGTGCCTGGACACAGGGGGGGGCTCAGCCCCAGCATTTT.

V gene TRBV4-1 combines with J gene TRBJ1-1; no firm D call. Trimming shortened V by 0 bases and J by 11 bases, and 13 bases separated the two germline ends. The CDR3 sequence is 13 residues long. CDR1 and CDR2 (germline): MGHRA, YSYEKL. The CDR3, as DNA: TGCGCCAGCAGCCAAGATGAATACACCGGGGCTTTCTTT. It is translated as CASSQDEYTGAFF.